Detailed here is one T cell receptor (beta chain). The table came from immunoSEQ multiplex PCR; TCRdb's copy has only in-frame clones and leaves some out. Of over 120,000 clones in the sample, 93% were seen once. The data were taken from a study of T cell responses to AZD1222 COVID-19 vaccine. The CDR3 loop spans 15 amino acids. CDR1 and CDR2 (germline): MNHNY, SVGAGI (reference sequence). V shed 0 bases, J shed 4 bases, and the junction held 2 bases outside the gene matches. The rearrangement links TRBV6-6 to TRBJ1-5; 8 bases agree with TRBD1. The material sequenced was peripheral blood, taken on day 0 of AZD1222 vaccination. This clonotype originated in an adult in good health. The chain's CDR3 is CASSYSDRANQPQHF. The CDR3 bases are TGTGCCAGCAGTTACTCGGACAGGGCTAATCAGCCCCAGCATTTT.